The present T cell receptor (beta chain) was sequenced within a study of identical twins. TCRdb reprocessed the 5' RACE reads with MiXCR, giving one entry per CDR3 protein. This sample carries about 190,000 distinct CDR3 sequences, about 15% of them seen once, and the ten largest clones take 35% to 50%. Looked up from germline, CDR1 is SGDLS and CDR2 is YYNGEE. The germline V and J ends were trimmed by 3 bases and 3 bases, with 18 bases remaining between them. There are 17 residues in the CDR3. This clonotype was observed a handful of times. This sample also belongs to another study, concerning T cells expressing NK-cell markers.

The V and J genes are TRBV9 and TRBJ2-2; possible D gene TRBD1, 5 bases. Sequences were obtained from CD8+ T cells sorted from blood. This TCR derives from a woman in her late teens or twenties in good health. CDR3 sequence (DNA): TGTGCCAGCAGCGGGGGCCCGCAGGATTACGACACCGGGGAGCTGTTTTTT. This translates into CASSGGPQDYDTGELFF.